A single sample is the source of the 27 T cell receptor beta chains below, sequenced in a study of T cell repertoires in ileal Crohn's disease. The time point is: neoterminal ileum biopsy at postoperative endoscopy, about 6 months after surgery. Clones were sequenced by immunoSEQ multiplex PCR, and TCRdb holds only the in-frame ones, with some missing. The table records about 11,000 clones, 79% of them present only once. Specimen: ileal tissue. These receptors came from an adult with Crohn's disease.

This chain links TRBV1 with TRBJ2-6; the table's D gene call, TRBD1, was not cross checked with the DNA. TRBV1 is an annotated pseudogene. The CDR3 is 20 amino acids. CDR3 DNA sequence: TGCACCAGCAGCCAAGAAAGGACAGGGAGGGGGTGTTCTGGGGCCAACGTCCTGACTTTC. Its protein product is CTSSQERTGRGCSGANVLTF.

The V gene is TRBV7-9, the J gene TRBJ2-4; D is undetermined. The CDR3 contains 15 residues. Germline lookup yields CDR1 SEHNR and CDR2 FQNEAQ (reference sequence). V was pared by 2 bases and J by 0 bases, with 8 bases between. The CDR3 DNA is TGTGCCAGCAGCTTAACTGAAATAGCCAAAAACATTCAGTACTTC. This gives the protein CASSLTEIAKNIQYF. Variable domain in full (rest from reference TRBV7-9 and TRBJ2-4): DTGVSQNPRHKITKRGQNVTFRCDPISEHNRLYWYRQTLGQGPEFLTYFQNEAQLEKSRLLSDRFSAERPKGSFSTLEIQRTEQGDSAMYLCASSLTEIAKNIQYFGAGTRLSVL.

The V gene is TRBV28, the J gene TRBJ2-1; 9 positions agree with TRBD2. This CDR3 has 19 residues. The junction had 22 bases not matched to a gene; V was cut back by 3 bases and J by 10 bases. The germline CDR1 and CDR2 sequences are MDHEN and SYDVKM. The CDR3 bases are TGTGCCAGCAGTTTGGGAATTCCCTATGGAGCGGGGGGCTCCCGGGAGCAGTTCTTC. As protein: CASSLGIPYGAGGSREQFF.

The genes are TRBV20-1 and TRBJ1-5, with TRBD1 identical over 7 bases. The CDR3 totals 11 residues. Germline loops: CDR1 DFQATT, CDR2 SNEGSKA (reference sequence). The J segment lost 11 bases and the V segment lost 8 bases, leaving 9 bases of the junction unmatched. The DNA of the CDR3 is TGCAGTCTAGGGGGCGACCTAGCCCAGCATTTT. It translates to CSLGGDLAQHF.

The chain carries TRBV19 and TRBJ1-6; 11 nucleotides agree with TRBD1. The CDR3 contains 15 residues. The germline V gene has CDR1 LNHDA and CDR2 SQIVND (reference sequence). After removal of 8 bases from V and 3 bases from J, the junction contained 3 bases not matched to a gene. The CDR3 is CASGTGGFYNSPLHF. DNA for the CDR3: TGTGCCAGTGGGACAGGGGGTTTCTATAATTCACCCCTCCACTTT.

The gene calls are TRBV18 and TRBJ1-1, with D hard to call. Trimming removed 3 bases from V and 2 bases from J, with 10 bases in between. Looked up from germline, CDR1 is KGHSH and CDR2 is LQKENI. This CDR3 has 14 amino acids. The CDR3, as DNA: TGTGCCAGCTCACCGGAGGTCGCCAACACTGAAGCTTTCTTT. Translating it yields CASSPEVANTEAFF.

This chain uses TRBV5-1 with TRBJ1-2; a weak D match, TRBD1 (6 bases). Deletions cut 0 bases from V and 1 base from J, with 16 bases between. The CDR3 runs to 17 residues. CDR1 is SGHRS and CDR2 is YFSETQ in the germline V gene. This CDR3 reads CASSLEGGAINNYGYTF. CDR3 in DNA: TGCGCCAGCAGCTTGGAAGGGGGGGCGATAAATAACTATGGCTACACCTTC. The entire variable domain, with the rest obtained from reference TRBV5-1 and TRBJ1-2, is as follows: KAGVTQTPRYLIKTRGQQVTLSCSPISGHRSVSWYQQTPGQGLQFLFEYFSETQRNKGNFPGRFSGRQFSNSRSEMNVSTLELGDSALYLCASSLEGGAINNYGYTFGSGTRLTVV.

The J gene is TRBJ2-3, the V gene TRBV18; 11 bases line up with TRBD2. V dropped 1 base and J dropped 6; count of bases not matched to a gene: 3. Germline CDR1 and CDR2: KGHSH and LQKENI. The CDR3 spans 15 residues. CDR3 nucleotides: TGTGCCAGCTCACCACAGGGACTAGCGGTCGATACGCAGTATTTT. Encoded protein: CASSPQGLAVDTQYF.

This chain joins TRBV5-1 and TRBJ1-2; D is unresolved. The CDR3 loop spans 13 amino acids. Germline-derived CDR1 and CDR2 are SGHRS and YFSETQ. Trimming removed 1 base at V and 7 bases at J, with 11 bases between. This chain's CDR3 is CASSLTLLTGYTF. CDR3 nucleotide sequence: TGCGCCAGCAGCTTGACTCTTTTAACTGGCTACACCTTC.

This clone was seen only once. In DNA, the CDR3 is TGTGCCAGCAGTGTCCAGGGGGCTCGGCAGCCCCAGCATTTT. Translating gives CASSVQGARQPQHF. This chain uses TRBV2 with TRBJ1-5, with 8 bases fitting TRBD1. The V gene's germline CDR1 is SNHLY and CDR2 FYNNEI. J was trimmed by 7 bases and V by 4 bases; bases with no gene match: 6. There are 14 residues in the CDR3.

The chain combines TRBV2 with TRBJ2-7, with no clear D. The CDR3 covers 12 residues. Trimming stripped 1 base from V and 6 bases from J, with 7 bases between. Germline loops: CDR1 SNHLY, CDR2 FYNNEI. The CDR3 is CASSEGPSEQYF. The CDR3 region has the DNA TGTGCCAGCAGTGAAGGCCCGAGCGAGCAGTACTTC.

The J gene is TRBJ1-1, the V gene TRBV5-1; 8 bases match TRBD1. Trimming cost V 7 bases and J 2 bases; bases outside gene matches: 10. CDR3 length equals 15 residues. Germline loops: CDR1 SGHRS, CDR2 YFSETQ. The CDR3 region is CASGTGGGGNTEAFF. In DNA form, the CDR3 reads TGCGCCAGCGGAACAGGGGGAGGGGGTAACACTGAAGCTTTCTTT.

J is TRBJ2-3 and V is TRBV5-1; 11 bases are a match to TRBD2. Germline values: CDR1 SGHRS, CDR2 YFSETQ. This CDR3 spans 16 amino acids. With 5 bases clipped from V and 1 base from J, the junction kept 6 bases outside the gene matches. The CDR3 loop is CASRRDSGGGTDTQYF. CDR3 sequence (DNA): TGCGCCAGCAGGCGGGATAGCGGGGGGGGCACAGATACGCAGTATTTT.

The chain combines TRBV2 with TRBJ2-1; TRBD2 matches at 8 bases. V was clipped by 5 bases and J by 6 bases; unmatched bases: 9. Germline V gene sequence: CDR1 SNHLY, CDR2 FYNNEI. CDR3 length: 15 amino acids. CDR3 amino acids: CASSPTGLVSNEQFF. CDR3 bases: TGTGCCAGCAGTCCCACGGGACTAGTCTCCAATGAGCAGTTCTTC.

The chain uses TRBV27 and TRBJ2-1; 8 nucleotides line up with TRBD2. The CDR3 consists of 17 residues. Germline values: CDR1 MNHEY, CDR2 SMNVEV (reference sequence). V lost 6 bases and J lost 3; bases outside the gene matches: 13. The CDR3 sequence is CASSASPGLDLYNEQFF. The CDR3 DNA reads as TGTGCCAGCAGCGCCTCCCCGGGACTAGACCTCTACAATGAGCAGTTCTTC.

V is TRBV29-1 and J is TRBJ1-2, with D perhaps matching TRBD1 (5 bases). The CDR3 has 12 amino acids. The V gene lost 6 bases and the J gene lost 5 bases, with 13 bases spanning the gap. CDR1 SQVTM and CDR2 ANQGSEA come from the germline V gene. CDR3 nucleotides: TGCAGCGTGGGGGAGGCAGGATATGGCTACACCTTC. Translating it yields CSVGEAGYGYTF.

The table lists this clone with a count of one. The CDR3 region is CASSLRGGHADTQYF. Here the CDR3 DNA reads TGTGCCAGCAGCTTGAGGGGGGGCCATGCAGATACGCAGTATTTT. V and J are TRBV5-4 and TRBJ2-3; maybe TRBD2 (7 bases). Looked up from germline, CDR1 is SGHNT and CDR2 is YYREEE (reference sequence). CDR3 length: 15 residues. V lost 1 base, J lost 4 bases, and 13 bases lay in between.

This chain joins TRBV10-1 and TRBJ1-2; no firm D call. Germline assignment: CDR1 WNHNN and CDR2 SYGVQD (reference sequence). V was pared by 7 bases and J by 1 base, with 16 bases between. This CDR3 region has 15 residues. The CDR3 loop reads CASMFGNAFNYGYTF. The CDR3, as DNA: TGCGCCAGCATGTTCGGGAACGCCTTTAACTATGGCTACACCTTC.

The chain couples TRBV5-4 to TRBJ2-2; 11 bases map to TRBD2. V shed 4 bases and J 2 bases; nucleotides not matched to a gene: 4. The CDR3 is 16 residues long. Germline loops: CDR1 SGHNT, CDR2 YYREEE (reference sequence). CDR3 sequence (DNA): TGTGCCAGCAGCCCGGGACTAGCGGATAACACCGGGGAGCTGTTTTTT. This translates into CASSPGLADNTGELFF. Combining the CDR3 with reference TRBV5-4 and TRBJ2-2 gives the whole variable domain ETGVTQSPTHLIKTRGQQVTLRCSSQSGHNTVSWYQQALGQGPQFIFQYYREEENGRGNFPPRFSGLQFPNYSSELNVNALELDDSALYLCASSPGLADNTGELFFGEGSRLTVL.

V is TRBV10-3 and J is TRBJ1-6; D is possibly TRBD1 (6 bases). Germline V lookup: CDR1 ENHRY, CDR2 SYGVKD. The CDR3 covers 16 residues. The V and J ends lost 6 bases and 5 bases respectively, with 17 bases between them. CDR3 sequence: CAIRKSGTSDNSPLHF. CDR3 sequence (DNA): TGTGCCATCAGAAAATCCGGGACATCAGATAATTCACCCCTCCACTTT.

The rearrangement uses TRBV19 and TRBJ2-3, with a weak D call TRBD1 (5 bases). The germline V gene has CDR1 LNHDA and CDR2 SQIVND (reference sequence). V was pared by 5 bases and J by 4 bases, with 7 bases between. The CDR3 has 12 amino acids. The CDR3 nucleotides read TGTGCCAGTAGTTCGACAGCAGATACGCAGTATTTT. Its protein is CASSSTADTQYF.

This rearrangement joins TRBV7-8 to TRBJ2-1; the match to TRBD1 covers 9 bases. CDR1 is SGHVS, CDR2 FQNEAQ, per germline. The trim removed 1 base at V and 7 bases at J, leaving 2 bases unmatched. The CDR3 has 14 amino acids. The CDR3 DNA sequence: TGTGCCAGCAGCTTAGTGACAGGGGGAAATGAGCAGTTCTTC. It codes for CASSLVTGGNEQFF. The whole variable domain, remainder taken from reference TRBV7-8 and TRBJ2-1, is GAGVSQSPRYKVAKRGQDVALRCDPISGHVSLFWYQQALGQGPEFLTYFQNEAQLDKSGLPSDRFFAERPEGSVSTLKIQRTQQEDSAVYLCASSLVTGGNEQFFGPGTRLTVL.

This chain links TRBV2 with TRBJ1-3, with 8 bases lining up with TRBD1. J was trimmed by 4 bases and V by 8 bases; bases with no gene match: 1. The CDR3 extends over 12 amino acids. In germline, CDR1 is SNHLY, CDR2 FYNNEI. The CDR3 is CASRTGGNTIYF. DNA for the CDR3: TGTGCCAGCCGGACAGGGGGAAACACCATATATTTT.

Written as DNA, the CDR3 is TGTGCTATGGAGAAGGCAGACGCCTATGGCTACACCTTC. Translating gives CAMEKADAYGYTF. This chain links TRBV9 with TRBJ1-2; D gene ambiguous. Germline V gene sequence: CDR1 SGDLS, CDR2 YYNGEE. The length of the CDR3 is 13 residues.

There are a few counts of this clone. V and J are TRBV7-2 and TRBJ2-7; 7 nucleotides line up with TRBD1. Germline CDR1 and CDR2: SGHTA and FQGNSA. The CDR3 extends over 15 amino acids. Germline trimming cut 5 bases from V and 2 bases from J; bases unmatched to any gene: 9. The CDR3 nucleotides are TGTGCCAGCAGCATAACGACAGGGACGACCTACGAGCAGTACTTC. It yields the protein CASSITTGTTYEQYF.

This chain links TRBV25-1 with TRBJ2-2; perhaps TRBD1 as D (5 bases). The ends were cut back, 4 bases at V and 2 bases at J, with 11 bases in the middle. This CDR3 contains 15 residues. Germline lookup yields CDR1 MGHDK and CDR2 SYGVNS. The CDR3 sequence: CASSGVRGNTGELFF. The DNA of the CDR3 is TGTGCCAGCAGTGGGGTTAGGGGTAACACCGGGGAGCTGTTTTTT.

The V gene is TRBV7-2, the J gene TRBJ1-2; TRBD1 agrees at 11 bases. The CDR3 sequence is 13 residues long. The V gene's germline CDR1 is SGHTA and CDR2 FQGNSA. The V and J ends lost 5 bases and 14 bases, in that order; junction bases with no gene match: 10. CDR3 in amino acids: CASSPTGGTGGTF. In DNA form, the CDR3 reads TGTGCCAGCAGCCCCACGGGGGGGACAGGGGGGACCTTC.